This T cell receptor (beta chain) was recovered during a study of cytomegalovirus exposure and HLA in healthy donors. Findings and caveats of the study: The authors considered a cluster of highly shared sequence variants likely to be a sequencing artifact. TRBV6-2, TRBV6-3 and some other V segments were excluded as indistinguishable. In a later analysis, compared with equally common non-associated chains, HLA-associated beta chains were more expanded.

This clone was seen only once. The antigen is not known. Within the sample, other DNA sequences also encode this same CDR3. It was with 60 Vbeta and 13 Jbeta primers that the PCR ran. Using immunoSEQ multiplex PCR, the repertoire was profiled, and TCRdb retains in-frame clones only, with some absent. Among some 160,000 clones listed, around four fifths were seen once. V was pared by 1 base and J by 1 base, with 6 bases between. The CDR3 is 14 amino acids. CDR1 and CDR2 from the germline V gene are MDHEN and SYDVKM. The clonotype comes from a man between 18 and 35 years old in good health and CMV-seronegative. The chain links TRBV28 to TRBJ2-3, with TRBD2 as a possible D gene (6 bases). Sequenced material: PBMCs. This CDR3 reads CASSLSGGTDTQYF. In DNA, the CDR3 is TGTGCCAGCAGTTTATCGGGGGGCACAGATACGCAGTATTTT.